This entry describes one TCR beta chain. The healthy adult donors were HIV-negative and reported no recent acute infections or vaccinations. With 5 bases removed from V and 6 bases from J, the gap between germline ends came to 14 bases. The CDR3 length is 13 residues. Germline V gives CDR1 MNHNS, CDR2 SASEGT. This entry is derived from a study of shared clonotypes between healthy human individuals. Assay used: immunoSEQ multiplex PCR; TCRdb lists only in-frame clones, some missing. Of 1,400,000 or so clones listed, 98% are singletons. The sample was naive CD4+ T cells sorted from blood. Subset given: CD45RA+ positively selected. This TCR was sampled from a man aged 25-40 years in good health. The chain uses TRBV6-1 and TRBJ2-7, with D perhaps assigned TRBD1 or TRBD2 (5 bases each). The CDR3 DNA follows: TGTGCCAGCAGTAAGGAACAGGAGGTCGAGCAGTACTTC. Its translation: CASSKEQEVEQYF.